Below, 8 T cell receptor beta chains from the same sample are listed, as sequenced in a study of CD8 T cells in ankylosing spondylitis. From the 5' RACE reads, TCRdb called clonotypes with MiXCR, one entry per CDR3 protein. The sample has about 340,000 distinct CDR3 sequences; roughly 14% are singletons. The sequenced sample consisted of blood, either unsorted or a sorted T cell fraction (not recorded which). The origin of the receptors is a male donor with ankylosing spondylitis or in good health (not recorded which).

This clonotype has only a few counts. V and J are TRBV12-3 or TRBV12-4 and TRBJ2-7, with a possible D match to TRBD1 (7 bases). This CDR3 is 14 amino acids long. Deletions cut 1 base from V and 5 bases from J, with 12 bases between. In DNA, the CDR3 is TGTGCCAGCAGTTTAGGTTCAGGGGGGCACGAGCAGTACTTC. Translation gives CASSLGSGGHEQYF.

The chain carries TRBV20-1 and TRBJ2-1, with a tentative D call TRBD2 (6 bases). The CDR3 spans 12 residues. Germline V gives CDR1 DFQATT, CDR2 SNEGSKA (reference sequence). Deletions cut 5 bases from V and 7 bases from J, with 12 bases between. CDR3 residues: CSAPNAGNEQFF. The CDR3 DNA reads TGCAGTGCTCCCAATGCGGGGAATGAGCAGTTCTTC.

This clonotype was counted only a few times. The rearrangement joins TRBV6-5 to TRBJ2-5; no clear D. From germline, CDR1 is MNHEY and CDR2 SVGAGI. The V end lost 2 bases, the J end lost 4 bases, and 8 bases lay between the germline ends. The CDR3 totals 13 residues. CDR3 DNA sequence: TGTGCCAGCAGTTACGGGCCAGGAGAGACCCAGTACTTC. It specifies CASSYGPGETQYF.

This chain uses TRBV10-3 with TRBJ2-7; D possibly corresponds to TRBD2 (6 bases). CDR1 and CDR2 from the germline V gene are ENHRY and SYGVKD. V gave up 10 bases and J gave up 2 bases, with 15 bases separating them. The CDR3 loop spans 13 amino acids. The CDR3 DNA is TGTGCCAGTACGGGGGACGTAACCTACGAGCAGTACTTC. This sequence encodes CASTGDVTYEQYF.

The V call is TRBV27, the J call TRBJ2-7; weak D call: TRBD1 (7 bases). V lost 5 bases, J lost 7 bases, and 27 bases lay in between. The CDR3 has 17 amino acids. Germline V gene lookup returns CDR1 MNHEY and CDR2 SMNVEV (reference sequence). The CDR3 DNA is TGTGCCAGCAGTCCTACTCGGACAGGAGGGGGTCCGGGAGAGCAGTACTTC. Its translation: CASSPTRTGGGPGEQYF.

This clonotype was recorded once. The CDR3 sequence: CASTKVDTQYF. As DNA, the CDR3 is TGTGCTAGTACCAAGGTAGATACGCAGTATTTT. This chain uses TRBV12-5 with TRBJ2-3; D is undetermined. The CDR3 covers 11 residues. Germline lookup yields CDR1 LGHNT and CDR2 FRNRAP. Trimming left V 8 bases short and J 5 bases short, with 8 bases between.

Only a few counts were recorded for this clonotype. At one of its ends the junction is not consistent with the germline gene, which may arise from a read error. The J gene is TRBJ1-1, the V gene TRBV12-3 or TRBV12-4; 7 bases map to TRBD1. The CDR3 totals 13 residues. In DNA form, the CDR3 reads TGTGCCAGCAGACTCACGACAGGGTATGAAACTTTCTTT. It specifies CASRLTTGYETFF.

CDR3 sequence (DNA): TGCGCCAGCAGCTTGGGACAGGGGTTGAATGAGCAGTTCTTC. Amino acids: CASSLGQGLNEQFF. The chain carries TRBV5-1 and TRBJ2-1; 8 nucleotides align to TRBD1. V was clipped by 0 bases and J by 7 bases; unmatched bases: 3. The length of the CDR3 is 14 residues. Germline loops: CDR1 SGHRS, CDR2 YFSETQ. Variable domain in full (rest from reference TRBV5-1 and TRBJ2-1): KAGVTQTPRYLIKTRGQQVTLSCSPISGHRSVSWYQQTPGQGLQFLFEYFSETQRNKGNFPGRFSGRQFSNSRSEMNVSTLELGDSALYLCASSLGQGLNEQFFGPGTRLTVL.